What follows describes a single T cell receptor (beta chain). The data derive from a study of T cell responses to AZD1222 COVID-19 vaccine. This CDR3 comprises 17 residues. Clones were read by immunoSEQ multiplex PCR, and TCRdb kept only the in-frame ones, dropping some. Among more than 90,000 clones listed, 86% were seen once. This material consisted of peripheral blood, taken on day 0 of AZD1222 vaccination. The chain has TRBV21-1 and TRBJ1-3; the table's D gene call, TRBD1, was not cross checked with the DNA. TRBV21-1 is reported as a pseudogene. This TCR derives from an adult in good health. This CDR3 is CASSKVRQGDSGNTIYF. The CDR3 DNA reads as TGTGCCAGCAGCAAAGTCCGGCAGGGGGACTCTGGAAACACCATATATTTT.